The entry that follows covers one TCR beta chain sequence. The sample originates from a study of blood T cell repertoires in COVID-19. Produced via immunoSEQ multiplex PCR; TCRdb's table is partial and in-frame only. The sample yields about 26,000 clones, about 75% seen once. This CDR3 is built from 15 residues. With 1 base removed from V and 8 bases from J, the gap between germline ends came to 15 bases. Looked up from germline, CDR1 is MDHEN and CDR2 is SYDVKM. The chain carries TRBV28 and TRBJ2-1, with a possible D match to TRBD2 (6 bases). The sequence was obtained from a man older than 75 with active or convalescent COVID-19. What was sequenced was peripheral blood. In DNA, the CDR3 is TGTGCCAGCAGTTTATATGGCGGGATTTTGTATGAGCAGTTCTTC. This gives the protein CASSLYGGILYEQFF.